These 3 T cell receptor beta chains were all obtained from the same sample, sequenced in a study of T-cell memory formation after mild COVID-19. MiXCR was run by TCRdb on the 5' RACE reads, yielding one entry per CDR3 protein. The sample yields approximately 99,000 distinct CDR3 sequences, roughly a sixth seen once. Sequencing input: PBMCs or a T cell subset sorted from them (not recorded which). The source of these receptors is a man aged 18 to 30 who had mild COVID-19 (a few samples of this study predate the infection). Cell type and time point are not known.

This chain links TRBV9 with TRBJ2-5; D is ambiguous. This CDR3 is built from 15 residues. Trimming took off 0 bases at V and 4 bases at J, with 13 bases between the two ends. Germline V gene data show CDR1 as SGDLS and CDR2 as YYNGEE. CDR3 protein: CASSVGGKQRETQYF. The CDR3 DNA sequence: TGTGCCAGCAGCGTAGGCGGTAAGCAAAGAGAGACCCAGTACTTC.

This clonotype was seen many times. CDR3 sequence reads: CASSQRGGVLYEQYF. CDR3 coding DNA: TGCGCCAGCAGCCAAAGAGGCGGGGTCCTCTACGAGCAGTACTTC. J is TRBJ2-7 and V is TRBV4-1; D might be TRBD2 (6 bases). V was trimmed by 2 bases and J by 3 bases, leaving 14 bases between them. There are 15 residues in the CDR3. Germline V gives CDR1 MGHRA, CDR2 YSYEKL.

The V gene is TRBV9, the J gene TRBJ2-5; 8 nucleotides match TRBD1. Germline V gene data show CDR1 as SGDLS and CDR2 as YYNGEE. V lost 9 bases and J lost 2; bases outside the gene matches: 9. This CDR3 region has 14 residues. CDR3 sequence: CATSQGAFQETQYF. CDR3 nucleotide sequence: TGTGCCACCTCTCAGGGGGCCTTTCAAGAGACCCAGTACTTC.